One and the same sample provided the 28 T cell receptor beta chains below, sequenced in a study of blood T cell repertoires in COVID-19. Clones were read by immunoSEQ multiplex PCR, and TCRdb kept only the in-frame ones, dropping some. The sample has 100,000 to 150,000 clones; approximately 71% are singletons. The sequenced sample was peripheral blood. The source is a woman in her 70s with acute or convalescent COVID-19.

The chain has TRBV6-5 and TRBJ2-3, with TRBD2 matching over 7 bases. The J segment lost 2 bases and the V segment lost 5 bases, leaving 4 bases of the junction unmatched. CDR3 length equals 14 residues. Germline CDR1 and CDR2: MNHEY and SVGAGI. The CDR3: CASSRTSFTDTQYF. Written as DNA, the CDR3 is TGTGCCAGCAGTCGGACTAGTTTCACAGATACGCAGTATTTT.

The table lists this clone with a few counts. The chain employs TRBV11-3 and TRBJ1-2; D possibly corresponds to TRBD1 (5 bases). The CDR3 covers 16 residues. Between the trimmed V and J ends, which lost 2 bases and 4 bases, there was a span of 17 bases. The germline V gene has CDR1 SGHNT and CDR2 YENEEA. The CDR3 loop is CASSLLIAGRTYGYTF. In nucleotides, the CDR3 is TGTGCCAGCAGCTTATTAATCGCAGGGAGGACCTATGGCTACACCTTC.

The J gene is TRBJ2-2, the V gene TRBV27; 9 positions agree with TRBD1. Germline trimming cut 2 bases from V and 2 bases from J; bases unmatched to any gene: 9. The CDR3 is 18 amino acids. Looked up from germline, CDR1 is MNHEY and CDR2 is SMNVEV (reference sequence). The CDR3 DNA is TGTGCCAGCAGTTTACGGGAGACGGGACAGGGAAACACCGGGGAGCTGTTTTTT. Translated: CASSLRETGQGNTGELFF.

The V gene is TRBV4-2, the J gene TRBJ2-2, with D maybe TRBD1 (6 bases). This CDR3 region has 19 residues. Deletions cut 4 bases from V and 0 bases from J, with 21 bases between. CDR1 is LGHNA and CDR2 is YNFKEQ in the germline V gene. The CDR3 loop reads CASSRHPLTGTTNTGELFF. As DNA, the CDR3 is TGTGCCAGCAGCCGCCACCCCCTTACCGGGACAACGAACACCGGGGAGCTGTTTTTT.

This clone has ten or more counts. The V gene is TRBV9, the J gene TRBJ2-2, with TRBD1 as a possible D gene (5 bases). The germline CDR1 and CDR2 sequences are SGDLS and YYNGEE. Trimming stripped 0 bases from V and 1 base from J, with 16 bases between. The CDR3 covers 18 residues. As DNA, the CDR3 is TGTGCCAGCAGCGTAGAGGGGAAGAAACAGTTGAACACCGGGGAGCTGTTTTTT. Encoded protein: CASSVEGKKQLNTGELFF.

This clone was observed once. V gene TRBV28 combines with J gene TRBJ1-5; 11 bases line up with TRBD1. Germline V gene lookup returns CDR1 MDHEN and CDR2 SYDVKM. This CDR3 has 16 amino acids. The trim removed 2 bases at V and 6 bases at J, leaving 6 bases unmatched. The chain's CDR3 is CASSLGTGGTRQPQHF. The CDR3 nucleotides are TGTGCCAGCAGTTTAGGGACAGGGGGTACGCGTCAGCCCCAGCATTTT.

The V call is TRBV29-1, the J call TRBJ2-7; 9 nucleotides line up with TRBD2. The junction had 11 bases not matched to a gene; V was cut back by 6 bases and J by 2 bases. CDR1 and CDR2 (germline): SQVTM, ANQGSEA. CDR3 length: 15 amino acids. Here the CDR3 DNA reads TGCAGCGTGCGTGGGTCTAGCGGGAAAGCCTACGAGCAGTACTTC. This gives the protein CSVRGSSGKAYEQYF.

This rearrangement joins TRBV6-6 to TRBJ1-1; TRBD1 matches at 9 bases. This CDR3 has 15 residues. V trimming: 6 bases; J trimming: 4 bases; junction bases outside the gene matches: 9. Germline lookup yields CDR1 MNHNY and CDR2 SVGAGI (reference sequence). The CDR3 region is CASRGGTGQSTEAFF. The CDR3 nucleotides read TGTGCCAGCAGAGGTGGGACAGGGCAATCCACTGAAGCTTTCTTT.

The table lists this clone with a few counts. The chain uses TRBV7-2 and TRBJ1-1, with D perhaps matching TRBD1 (5 bases). The CDR3 consists of 14 residues. Trimming left V 3 bases short and J 4 bases short, with 12 bases between. In germline, CDR1 is SGHTA, CDR2 FQGNSA. CDR3 sequence (DNA): TGTGCCAGCAGCTTCTCGGGGGAGGGCACTGAAGCTTTCTTT. Translating gives CASSFSGEGTEAFF.

The V and J genes are TRBV5-1 and TRBJ2-2, with D unclear. The CDR3 extends over 15 amino acids. V lost 1 base and J 8 bases, leaving 15 bases between the germline ends. Germline-derived CDR1 and CDR2 are SGHRS and YFSETQ. The CDR3 loop reads CASSLLGRLTGELFF. CDR3 coding DNA: TGCGCCAGCAGCTTGCTTGGCAGACTCACGGGGGAGCTGTTTTTT. The full variable domain, rest sourced from reference TRBV5-1 and TRBJ2-2, is KAGVTQTPRYLIKTRGQQVTLSCSPISGHRSVSWYQQTPGQGLQFLFEYFSETQRNKGNFPGRFSGRQFSNSRSEMNVSTLELGDSALYLCASSLLGRLTGELFFGEGSRLTVL.

This clone appeared a few times. The rearrangement joins TRBV2 to TRBJ1-3; no firm D call. The ends were cut back, 6 bases at V and 0 bases at J, with 6 bases in the middle. The CDR3 spans 13 residues. Germline assignment: CDR1 SNHLY and CDR2 FYNNEI. DNA of the CDR3: TGTGCCAGCAGACAGACCTCTGGAAACACCATATATTTT. Encoded protein: CASRQTSGNTIYF. Supplemented by reference TRBV2 and TRBJ1-3, the full variable domain reads EPEVTQTPSHQVTQMGQEVILRCVPISNHLYFYWYRQILGQKVEFLVSFYNNEISEKSEIFDDQFSVERPDGSNFTLKIRSTKLEDSAMYFCASRQTSGNTIYFGEGSWLTVV.

The V gene is TRBV5-1, the J gene TRBJ1-6; D is perhaps TRBD1 (6 bases). The CDR3 length is 17 residues. Trimming left V 0 bases short and J 11 bases short, with 21 bases between. The germline gives CDR1 SGHRS, CDR2 YFSETQ. The CDR3, as DNA: TGCGCCAGCAGCTTGGATAACAGGGCCATATCGTCTCCACCCCTCCACTTT. It specifies CASSLDNRAISSPPLHF.

V is TRBV19 and J is TRBJ1-1; D is perhaps TRBD1 (6 bases). The CDR3 has 14 amino acids. Trimming took off 3 bases at V and 8 bases at J, with 16 bases between the two ends. Per the germline V gene, CDR1 is LNHDA and CDR2 is SQIVND (reference sequence). The CDR3 nucleotides are TGTGCCAGTAGTATCCCATGGCAGGGGCCGGAAGCTTTCTTT. Its translation is CASSIPWQGPEAFF.

The chain employs TRBV5-1 and TRBJ2-7; TRBD1 agrees at 8 bases. V dropped 1 base and J dropped 2; count of bases not matched to a gene: 5. Germline V gene lookup returns CDR1 SGHRS and CDR2 YFSETQ. This CDR3 region has 15 residues. Here the CDR3 reads CASSLNGQGTYEQYF. In DNA, the CDR3 is TGCGCCAGCAGCTTGAACGGACAGGGCACCTACGAGCAGTACTTC.

The V and J genes are TRBV30 and TRBJ2-7; 9 nucleotides line up with TRBD1. This CDR3 has 13 amino acids. V trimming: 7 bases; J trimming: 0 bases; junction bases outside the gene matches: 4. Germline CDR1 reads GTSNPN; CDR2 reads SVGIG (reference sequence). Here the CDR3 DNA reads TGTGCCTCCTCGACAGGGGGCTCCTACGAGCAGTACTTC. It specifies CASSTGGSYEQYF.

The chain couples TRBV5-8 to TRBJ2-5; 10 positions agree with TRBD2. Germline-derived CDR1 and CDR2 are SGHTS and YDEGEE. V lost 5 bases to trimming and J lost 0 bases; unmatched junction nucleotides: 4. The CDR3 covers 15 residues. CDR3 in DNA: TGTGCCAGCAGTTTTGGGACTAGCGACCAAGAGACCCAGTACTTC. Protein product: CASSFGTSDQETQYF.

The chain carries TRBV3-1 (or the pseudogene TRBV3-2) and TRBJ2-7, with D possibly matching TRBD2 (5 bases). The CDR3 is 12 amino acids. CDR1 LGHDT and CDR2 YNNKEL come from the germline V gene (reference sequence). The V gene lost 4 bases and the J gene lost 5 bases, with 9 bases spanning the gap. The CDR3 region is CASSPDYHEQYF. CDR3 sequence (DNA): TGTGCCAGCAGCCCAGACTACCACGAGCAGTACTTC.

This clone was seen ten or more times. The V gene is TRBV9, the J gene TRBJ2-5; TRBD2 matches 10 bases. The germline gives CDR1 SGDLS, CDR2 YYNGEE. CDR3 length: 16 residues. Germline trimming cut 3 bases from V and 4 bases from J; bases unmatched to any gene: 9. CDR3 in DNA: TGTGCCAGCAGCGAAAAAGCGGGGGGGCCGGGAGAGACCCAGTACTTC. As protein: CASSEKAGGPGETQYF. Full variable domain (remainder filled in from reference TRBV9 and TRBJ2-5): DSGVTQTPKHLITATGQRVTLRCSPRSGDLSVYWYQQSLDQGLQFLIQYYNGEERAKGNILERFSAQQFPDLHSELNLSSLELGDSALYFCASSEKAGGPGETQYFGPGTRLLVL.

The chain recombines TRBV23-1 with TRBJ1-2; 9 bases align to TRBD1. TRBV23-1 is reported as an ORF; its role is uncertain. J gave up 7 bases and V 6 bases, and 3 bases lay outside the gene matches. The CDR3 is 12 amino acids. The CDR3 DNA reads TGCGCCAGCAGGACAGGGGGGTGTGGCTACACCTTC. As protein: CASRTGGCGYTF.

The chain employs TRBV5-4 and TRBJ2-3, with 7 nucleotides matching TRBD2. The J segment lost 0 bases and the V segment lost 6 bases, leaving 10 bases of the junction unmatched. CDR1 is SGHNT, CDR2 YYREEE, per germline (reference sequence). The CDR3 extends over 16 amino acids. The CDR3 region is CASMPAGVTSTDTQYF. The CDR3 DNA follows: TGTGCCAGCATGCCGGCGGGAGTGACTAGCACAGATACGCAGTATTTT.

This sequence joins TRBV7-9 and TRBJ1-6, with 8 bases that match TRBD1. The CDR3 totals 14 residues. V was clipped by 5 bases and J by 8 bases; unmatched bases: 5. Germline V gene sequence: CDR1 SEHNR, CDR2 FQNEAQ (reference sequence). The CDR3 coding sequence is TGTGCCAGCAGCCCCGGACAGGGTCATTCACCCCTCCACTTT. This codes for CASSPGQGHSPLHF.

This rearrangement joins TRBV7-2 to TRBJ2-4; D ambiguous. CDR3 length: 13 residues. The V and J ends lost 5 bases and 7 bases respectively, with 12 bases between them. Per germline, CDR1 SGHTA and CDR2 FQGNSA. The CDR3 spells CASSLQLRNIQYF. The DNA of the CDR3 is TGTGCCAGCAGCCTACAGCTCCGGAACATTCAGTACTTC.

This clone has more than one count but fewer than ten. The chain carries TRBV9 and TRBJ1-4; 9 positions match TRBD1. Trimming cost V 0 bases and J 3 bases; bases outside gene matches: 0. Per germline, CDR1 SGDLS and CDR2 YYNGEE. The CDR3 spans 15 residues. The chain's CDR3 is CASSVGDRANEKLFF. The DNA for the CDR3 is TGTGCCAGCAGCGTAGGGGACAGGGCTAATGAAAAACTGTTTTTT. The entire variable domain, with the rest obtained from reference TRBV9 and TRBJ1-4, is as follows: DSGVTQTPKHLITATGQRVTLRCSPRSGDLSVYWYQQSLDQGLQFLIQYYNGEERAKGNILERFSAQQFPDLHSELNLSSLELGDSALYFCASSVGDRANEKLFFGSGTQLSVL.

CDR3 protein: CASDDRDSNQPQHF. DNA of the CDR3: TGTGCCAGCGATGACAGAGATAGCAATCAGCCCCAGCATTTT. The chain has TRBV28 and TRBJ1-5; a possible D gene is TRBD1 (5 bases). The germline V gene encodes CDR1 MDHEN and CDR2 SYDVKM. Trimming took off 8 bases at V and 0 bases at J, with 11 bases between the two ends. The CDR3 runs 14 residues. The full variable domain, rest sourced from reference TRBV28 and TRBJ1-5, is DVKVTQSSRYLVKRTGEKVFLECVQDMDHENMFWYRQDPGLGLRLIYFSYDVKMKEKGDIPEGYSVSREKKERFSLILESASTNQTSMYLCASDDRDSNQPQHFGDGTRLSIL.

This sequence joins TRBV2 and TRBJ1-2, with 7 bases aligning to TRBD1. The V segment lost 7 bases and the J segment 7 bases; nucleotides outside the gene matches: 6. This CDR3 region has 12 residues. In germline, CDR1 is SNHLY, CDR2 FYNNEI. The CDR3 bases are TGTGCCAGCATCAGGACAGGATTTGGCTACACCTTC. It translates to CASIRTGFGYTF.

This clone has only one observation. V gene TRBV6-5 combines with J gene TRBJ2-2, with a tentative D call TRBD1 (6 bases). The CDR3 has 16 amino acids. The V gene lost 0 bases and the J gene lost 2 bases, with 10 bases spanning the gap. CDR1 and CDR2 (germline): MNHEY, SVGAGI. The CDR3 protein is CASSYSLDRNTGELFF. The DNA for the CDR3 is TGTGCCAGCAGTTACTCGTTGGACAGAAACACCGGGGAGCTGTTTTTT.

V and J are TRBV28 and TRBJ2-3, with 8 positions matching TRBD1. The CDR3 extends over 16 amino acids. The J segment lost 4 bases and the V segment lost 2 bases, leaving 8 bases of the junction unmatched. CDR1 is MDHEN and CDR2 is SYDVKM in the germline V gene. The CDR3 reads CASSLQGTGRPDTQYF. CDR3 DNA sequence: TGTGCCAGCAGTTTACAGGGGACAGGACGGCCAGATACGCAGTATTTT.

V gene TRBV7-9 combines with J gene TRBJ1-2; 7 nucleotides agree with TRBD1. CDR1 SEHNR and CDR2 FQNEAQ come from the germline V gene (reference sequence). The junction had 3 bases not matched to a gene; V was cut back by 5 bases and J by 3 bases. There are 13 residues in the CDR3. This chain's CDR3 is CASSMGQYYGYTF. CDR3 nucleotide sequence: TGTGCCAGCAGCATGGGACAGTACTATGGCTACACCTTC.